The entry that follows covers one T cell receptor beta chain sequence. Its antigen is as yet unknown. The record originates from a study of cytomegalovirus exposure and HLA in healthy donors. Germline V gives CDR1 SGHVS, CDR2 FNYEAQ. The CDR3 consists of 16 residues. Trimming removed 4 bases at V and 1 base at J, with 14 bases between. PCR involved 60 Vbeta and 13 Jbeta primers. Clones were read by immunoSEQ multiplex PCR, and TCRdb kept only the in-frame ones, dropping some. The table records approximately 170,000 clones, around 81% of them present only once. Points from the study as a whole: Later analysis revealed greater clonal expansion in HLA-associated TCR beta chains than in equally common others. Follow-up analysis seemed to connect common viral pathogens with several of the most significant clusters identified.

The sequence came from a man between 40 and 49 years old in good health and CMV-seronegative. The sample comprised PBMCs. J is TRBJ1-3 and V is TRBV7-6; maybe TRBD1 (6 bases). Here the CDR3 DNA reads TGTGCCAGCAGCTCCGCTGTCACAGGGTCTGGAAACACCATATATTTT. Encoded protein: CASSSAVTGSGNTIYF.